This T cell receptor (beta chain) was documented in a study of cytomegalovirus exposure and HLA in healthy donors. Findings and caveats of the study: Later analysis suggested most CMV-associated TCR beta chains were HLA-restricted. Near-uniform donor sequencing depth was presumed by presence/absence analyses. Later analysis revealed greater clonal expansion in HLA-associated TCR beta chains than in equally common others.

On this clone itself: What it binds is unknown.

Trimming took off 0 bases at V and 6 bases at J, with 15 bases between the two ends. This CDR3 spans 16 amino acids. Germline V CDR1 and CDR2: LGHNA, YNFKEQ. The PCR used 60 Vbeta and 13 Jbeta primers. The repertoire was sequenced with immunoSEQ multiplex PCR; TCRdb's copy has only in-frame clones and lacks some. The clone table shows 40,000 to 65,000 clones, with the ten largest holding roughly 26%. The sample taken for sequencing was PBMCs. J is TRBJ1-5 and V is TRBV4-2, with a tentative D call TRBD1 (5 bases). The clonotype comes from a man aged 35 to 55 in good health and CMV-seropositive. CDR3 DNA: TGTGCCAGCAGCCAAGATGGGACTTCGGGGGGTCAGCCCCAGCATTTT. It yields the protein CASSQDGTSGGQPQHF.